The entry below gives a single TCR beta chain sequence along with its context. In its sample, this clonotype was seen a few times. Its target antigen remains unknown. It has no much larger one-base neighbor in the sample; base qualities were not kept. What the treatment or condition label conveys for this sample: live attenuated yellow fever vaccine strain. At each blood-draw timepoint, two biological replicates of bulk PBMCs were obtained. PBMCs were isolated from peripheral blood using a standard Ficoll-Paque protocol. TriZol was used to extract RNA from bulk PBMCs, CD4 and CD8 fractions, and dextramer-positive and dextramer-negative fractions. Synthesis of TCR cDNA relied on 5'RACE template switching, a step that introduced a universal primer site along with unique molecular identifiers. Priming for cDNA synthesis came from both the TCR alpha and TCR beta constant segments. Libraries were amplified in two PCR steps, with sample barcodes and sequencing adapters added in the second step. Libraries were sequenced on Illumina HiSeq 2500 (2x100 bp) or NovaSeq (2x150 bp). The authors' pipeline ran thus. MIGEC was used to demultiplex reads and collapse the reads into UMI consensus sequences, and MiXCR was used for V(D)J alignment. Vaccine-responding clonotypes were identified with edgeR using replicate PBMC samples, with FDR below 0.01 and a log2 fold change above 5 up to day 15 being required. CD4 or CD8 identity was assigned to each bulk clonotype according to whether the clonotype was present at higher abundance in the sequenced CD4 repertoire or the sequenced CD8 repertoire. Using fastp trimming at Q25 and MiXCR clonotype assembly, TCRdb reanalyzed the public sequencing data and kept in-frame beta chains. Each entry is one CDR3 protein sequence, shown with its most common DNA and genes. What appears here as the V and J calls and clone size reflects TCRdb's work, not the paper's. This sample lists almost 600,000 distinct CDR3 sequences; about 14% were detected once. The top ten clonotypes cover more than 12% of the sample.

CDR3 length: 14 amino acids, cysteine to phenylalanine. Just CDR3 DNA is preserved here, 42 bases in frame from base 1. Deletion took 3 bases off V and 1 base off J, with a span of 9 bases between the germline ends. The sample belongs to a study of T cells after yellow fever vaccination (dated by TCRdb to about 2019). About the study as a whole: The SMART-Seq v4 Ultra Low Input RNA kit was used to prepare libraries from fractions with low cell numbers. Bulk TCR alpha and beta repertoires were sequenced longitudinally to track T-cell clones before and after primary and booster YFV17D yellow fever vaccination. Two healthy male donors, one aged 18 to 29 and one aged 30 to 39 years, were included in the cohort. Blood was collected at multiple timepoints before and after primary and secondary immunization, and bulk PBMC replicates and cell subsets were isolated. Study-wide conclusions, independent of this receptor: Because the study included only two donors, the extent to which the findings can be generalized is limited. Computational filtering was needed because FACS-sorted repertoires could contain abundant contaminating clonotypes from the bulk population. A small fraction of clonotypes appeared in both the CD4 and CD8 compartments, likely as a result of convergent recombination. Compared with the primary T-cell response, the secondary T-cell response was faster but weaker, reaching its peak on day 5 rather than on day 15. After the booster, most clones that had expanded after primary vaccination were detected again (nearly 98% of CD4 and under 90% of CD8), suggesting broad maintenance of memory.

Here the sequenced sample was PBMCs, taken on the day of the yellow fever booster vaccination. The sequence was collected from a young man who received the YFV17D yellow fever vaccine. The sequence links TRBV12-3 or TRBV12-4 to TRBJ1-1; the D gene cannot be named for sure. CDR3 protein: CASSFLLENTEAFF. Read as DNA, the sequence is TGTGCCAGCAGTTTCCTCCTGGAGAACACTGAAGCTTTCTTT.